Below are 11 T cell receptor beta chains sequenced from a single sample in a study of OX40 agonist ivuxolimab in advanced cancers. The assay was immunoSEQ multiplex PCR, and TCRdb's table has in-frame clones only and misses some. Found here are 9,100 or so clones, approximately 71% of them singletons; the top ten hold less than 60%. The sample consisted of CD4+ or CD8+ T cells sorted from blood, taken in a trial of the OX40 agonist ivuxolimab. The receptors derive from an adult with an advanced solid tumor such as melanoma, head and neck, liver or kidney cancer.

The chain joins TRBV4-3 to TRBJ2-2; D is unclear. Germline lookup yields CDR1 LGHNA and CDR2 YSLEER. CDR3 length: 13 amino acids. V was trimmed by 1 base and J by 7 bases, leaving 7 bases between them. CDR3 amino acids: CASSQVEGGELFF. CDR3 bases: TGCGCCAGCAGCCAAGTCGAAGGCGGGGAGCTGTTTTTT.

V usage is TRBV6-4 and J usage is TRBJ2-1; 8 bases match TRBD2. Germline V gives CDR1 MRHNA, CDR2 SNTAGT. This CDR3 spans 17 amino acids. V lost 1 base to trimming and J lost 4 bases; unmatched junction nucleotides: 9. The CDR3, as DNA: TGTGCCAGCAGTGACTTAACGGGGGGGCCCGGTTACAATGAGCAGTTCTTC. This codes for CASSDLTGGPGYNEQFF.

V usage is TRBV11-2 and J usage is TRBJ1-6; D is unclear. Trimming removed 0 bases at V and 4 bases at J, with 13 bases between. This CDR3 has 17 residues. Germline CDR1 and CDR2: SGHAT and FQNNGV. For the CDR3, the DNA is TGTGCCAGCAGCTTAGATCGCGGTGCCATTTATAATTCACCCCTCCACTTT. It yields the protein CASSLDRGAIYNSPLHF.

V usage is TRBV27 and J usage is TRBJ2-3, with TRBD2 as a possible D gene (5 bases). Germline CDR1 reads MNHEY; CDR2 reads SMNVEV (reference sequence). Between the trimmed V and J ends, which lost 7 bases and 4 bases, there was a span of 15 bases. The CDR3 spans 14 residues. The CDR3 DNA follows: TGTGCCAGCACCTCCCTAATAGCGCCAGATACGCAGTATTTT. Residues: CASTSLIAPDTQYF.

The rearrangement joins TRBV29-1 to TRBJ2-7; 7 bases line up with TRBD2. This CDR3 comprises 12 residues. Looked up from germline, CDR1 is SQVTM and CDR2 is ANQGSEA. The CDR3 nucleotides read TGCACCCACCTCGCGGGGGACTACGAGCAGTACTTC. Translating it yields CTHLAGDYEQYF.

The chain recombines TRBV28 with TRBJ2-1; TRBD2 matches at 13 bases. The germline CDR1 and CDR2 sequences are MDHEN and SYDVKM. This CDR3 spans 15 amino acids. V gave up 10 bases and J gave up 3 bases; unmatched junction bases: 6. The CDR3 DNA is TGTGCCATGGGGGGACTAGCGGGGCGCTACAATGAGCAGTTCTTC. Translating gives CAMGGLAGRYNEQFF.

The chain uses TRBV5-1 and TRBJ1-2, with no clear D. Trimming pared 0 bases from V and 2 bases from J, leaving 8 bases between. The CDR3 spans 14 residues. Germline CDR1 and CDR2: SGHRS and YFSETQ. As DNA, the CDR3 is TGCGCCAGCAGCTTGGAACAGAACAACTATGGCTACACCTTC. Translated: CASSLEQNNYGYTF.

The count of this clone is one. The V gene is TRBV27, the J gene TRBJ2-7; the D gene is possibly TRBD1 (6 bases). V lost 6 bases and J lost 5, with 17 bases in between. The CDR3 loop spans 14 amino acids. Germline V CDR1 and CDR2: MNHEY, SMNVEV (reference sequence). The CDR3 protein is CASSPSNRVNEQYF. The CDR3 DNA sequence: TGTGCCAGCAGCCCTTCTAACAGGGTCAACGAGCAGTACTTC.

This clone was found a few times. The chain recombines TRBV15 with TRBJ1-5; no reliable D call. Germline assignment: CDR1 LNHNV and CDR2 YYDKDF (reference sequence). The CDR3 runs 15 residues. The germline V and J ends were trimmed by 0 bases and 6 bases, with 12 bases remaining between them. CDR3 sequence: CATSRDGKGSQPQHF. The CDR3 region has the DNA TGTGCCACCAGCAGAGACGGGAAGGGAAGTCAGCCCCAGCATTTT. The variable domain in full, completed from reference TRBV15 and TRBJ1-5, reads DAMVIQNPRYQVTQFGKPVTLSCSQTLNHNVMYWYQQKSSQAPKLLFHYYDKDFNNEADTPDNFQSRRPNTSFCFLDIRSPGLGDTAMYLCATSRDGKGSQPQHFGDGTRLSIL.

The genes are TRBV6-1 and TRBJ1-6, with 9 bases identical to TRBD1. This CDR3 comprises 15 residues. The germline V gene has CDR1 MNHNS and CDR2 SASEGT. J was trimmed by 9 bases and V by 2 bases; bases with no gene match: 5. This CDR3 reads CASSETGQGGSPLHF. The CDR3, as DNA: TGTGCCAGCAGTGAAACGGGACAGGGAGGTTCACCCCTCCACTTT.

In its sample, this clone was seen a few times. The CDR3: CASSLAPGLAARREQFF. The CDR3 DNA follows: TGTGCCAGCAGCTTAGCGCCGGGACTAGCGGCTAGAAGGGAGCAGTTCTTC. V gene TRBV7-2 combines with J gene TRBJ2-1; 11 bases match TRBD2. This CDR3 has 17 amino acids. Germline V gene sequence: CDR1 SGHTA, CDR2 FQGNSA. After removal of 0 bases from V and 10 bases from J, the junction contained 11 bases not matched to a gene.